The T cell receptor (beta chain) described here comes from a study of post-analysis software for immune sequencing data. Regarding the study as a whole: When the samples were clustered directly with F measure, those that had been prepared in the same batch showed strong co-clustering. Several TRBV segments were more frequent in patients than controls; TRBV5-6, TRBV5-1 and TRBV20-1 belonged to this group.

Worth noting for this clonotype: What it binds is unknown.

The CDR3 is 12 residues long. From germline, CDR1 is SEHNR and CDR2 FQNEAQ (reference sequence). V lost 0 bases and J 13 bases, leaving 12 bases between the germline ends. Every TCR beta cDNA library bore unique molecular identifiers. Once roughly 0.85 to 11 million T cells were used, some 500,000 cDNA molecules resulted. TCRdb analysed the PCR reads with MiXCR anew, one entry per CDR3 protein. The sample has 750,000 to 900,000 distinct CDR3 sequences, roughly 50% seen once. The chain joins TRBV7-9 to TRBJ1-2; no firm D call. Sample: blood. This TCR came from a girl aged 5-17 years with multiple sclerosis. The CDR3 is CASSLAPSVPTF. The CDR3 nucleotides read TGTGCCAGCAGCTTAGCCCCTTCCGTGCCCACCTTC.